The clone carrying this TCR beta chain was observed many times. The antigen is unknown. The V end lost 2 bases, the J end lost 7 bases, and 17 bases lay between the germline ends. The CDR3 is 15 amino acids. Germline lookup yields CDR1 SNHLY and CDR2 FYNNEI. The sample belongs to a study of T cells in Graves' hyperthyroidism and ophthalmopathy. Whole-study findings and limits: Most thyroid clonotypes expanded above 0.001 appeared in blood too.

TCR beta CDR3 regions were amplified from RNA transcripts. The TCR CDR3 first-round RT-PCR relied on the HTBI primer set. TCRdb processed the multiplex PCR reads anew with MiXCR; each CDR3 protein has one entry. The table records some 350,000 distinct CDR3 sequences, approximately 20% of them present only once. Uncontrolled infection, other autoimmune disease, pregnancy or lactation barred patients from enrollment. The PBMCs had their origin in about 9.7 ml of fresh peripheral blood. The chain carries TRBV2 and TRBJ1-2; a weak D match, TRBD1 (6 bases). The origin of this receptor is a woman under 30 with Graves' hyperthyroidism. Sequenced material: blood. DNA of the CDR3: TGTGCCAGCAGTGAACAGACAGGCCGAAGTTTTGGCTACACCTTC. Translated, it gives CASSEQTGRSFGYTF. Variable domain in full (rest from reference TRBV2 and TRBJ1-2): EPEVTQTPSHQVTQMGQEVILRCVPISNHLYFYWYRQILGQKVEFLVSFYNNEISEKSEIFDDQFSVERPDGSNFTLKIRSTKLEDSAMYFCASSEQTGRSFGYTFGSGTRLTVV.